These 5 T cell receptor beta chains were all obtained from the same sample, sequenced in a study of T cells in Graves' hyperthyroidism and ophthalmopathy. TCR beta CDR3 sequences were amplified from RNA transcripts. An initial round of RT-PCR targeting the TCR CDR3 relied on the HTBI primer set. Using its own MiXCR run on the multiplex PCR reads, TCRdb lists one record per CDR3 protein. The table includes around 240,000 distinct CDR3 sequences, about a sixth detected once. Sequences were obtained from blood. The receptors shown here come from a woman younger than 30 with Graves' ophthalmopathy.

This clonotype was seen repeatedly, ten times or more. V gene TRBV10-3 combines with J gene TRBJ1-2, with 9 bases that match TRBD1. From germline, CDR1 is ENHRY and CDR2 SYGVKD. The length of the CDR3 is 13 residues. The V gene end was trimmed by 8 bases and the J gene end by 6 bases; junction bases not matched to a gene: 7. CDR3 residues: CAIGQGTGNGYTF. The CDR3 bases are TGTGCCATCGGCCAGGGGACAGGGAATGGCTACACCTTC.

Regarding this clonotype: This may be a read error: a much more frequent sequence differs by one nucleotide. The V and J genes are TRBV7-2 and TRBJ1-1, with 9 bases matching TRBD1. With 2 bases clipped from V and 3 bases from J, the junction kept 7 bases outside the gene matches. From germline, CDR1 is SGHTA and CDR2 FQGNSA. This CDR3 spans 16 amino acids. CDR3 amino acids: CASSLLVGDRDTEAFF. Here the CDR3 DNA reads TGTGCCAGCAGCTTATTGGTTGGGGACAGGGACACTGAAGCTTTCTTT.

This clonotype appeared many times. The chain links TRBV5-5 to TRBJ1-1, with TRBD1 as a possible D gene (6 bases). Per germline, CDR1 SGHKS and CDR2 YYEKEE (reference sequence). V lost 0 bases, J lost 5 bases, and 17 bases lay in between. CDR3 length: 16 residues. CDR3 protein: CASSLVPLGAQTEAFF. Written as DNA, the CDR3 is TGTGCCAGCAGCTTGGTACCCCTGGGGGCGCAGACTGAAGCTTTCTTT.

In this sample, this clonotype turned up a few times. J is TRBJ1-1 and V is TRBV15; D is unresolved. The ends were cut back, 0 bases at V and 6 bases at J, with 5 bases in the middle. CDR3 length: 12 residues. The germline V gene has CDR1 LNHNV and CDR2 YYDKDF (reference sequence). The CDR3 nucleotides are TGTGCCACCAGCAGAGATTTCGCTGAAGCTTTCTTT. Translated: CATSRDFAEAFF.

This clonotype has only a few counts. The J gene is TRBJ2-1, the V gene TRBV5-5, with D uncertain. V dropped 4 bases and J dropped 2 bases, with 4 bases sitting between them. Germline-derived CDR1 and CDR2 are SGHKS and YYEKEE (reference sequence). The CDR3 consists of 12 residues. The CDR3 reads CASSQTYNEQFF. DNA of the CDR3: TGTGCCAGCAGCCAAACCTACAATGAGCAGTTCTTC.